Listed here are 29 T cell receptor beta chains from one sample, sequenced in a study of T-cell memory formation after mild COVID-19. From the 5' RACE reads, TCRdb called clonotypes with MiXCR, one entry per CDR3 protein. The sample has roughly 350,000 distinct CDR3 sequences, 25% to 30% seen once. The sample consisted of PBMCs or a T cell subset sorted from them (not recorded which). The receptors were gathered from an adult woman who had mild COVID-19 (a few samples of this study predate the infection). Cell type and time point are not known.

This chain connects TRBV13 to TRBJ2-7; 8 nucleotides match TRBD2. Germline-derived CDR1 and CDR2 are PRHDT and FYEKMQ (reference sequence). The CDR3 length is 14 residues. Unmatched junction bases numbered 6, after V lost 5 bases and J lost 3 bases. CDR3 DNA: TGTGCCAGCAGCAAACTAGCGGAAAGCTACGAGCAGTACTTC. This sequence encodes CASSKLAESYEQYF.

This chain links TRBV5-1 with TRBJ2-7; D perhaps matches TRBD1 (5 bases). CDR1 is SGHRS, CDR2 YFSETQ, per germline. The V gene lost 7 bases and the J gene lost 1 base, with 18 bases spanning the gap. The CDR3 is made up of 15 amino acids. DNA for the CDR3: TGCGCCAGCTCTATTCAGGGCAGTGCGTCCTACGAGCAGTACTTC. Amino acids: CASSIQGSASYEQYF.

The chain combines TRBV3-1 with TRBJ1-1; 8 nucleotides match TRBD1. After removal of 2 bases from V and 4 bases from J, the junction contained 3 bases not matched to a gene. CDR1 and CDR2 from the germline V gene are LGHDT and YNNKEL (reference sequence). This CDR3 is 14 amino acids long. The CDR3: CASSQHRGGTEAFF. In DNA, the CDR3 is TGTGCCAGCAGCCAACACAGGGGGGGCACTGAAGCTTTCTTT.

The chain is built from TRBV4-1 and TRBJ2-2; D may be TRBD1 (6 bases). Trimming removed 6 bases at V and 6 bases at J, with 11 bases between. This CDR3 has 13 amino acids. Germline loops: CDR1 MGHRA, CDR2 YSYEKL. CDR3 sequence (DNA): TGCGCCAGCAGTTTCACAGGGTCCGGGGAGCTGTTTTTT. Its protein is CASSFTGSGELFF.

This chain links TRBV24-1 with TRBJ2-7; no clear D gene. With 9 bases removed from V and 2 bases from J, the gap between germline ends came to 13 bases. The CDR3 contains 13 residues. Germline V gene data show CDR1 as KGHDR and CDR2 as SFDVKD. This chain's CDR3 is CATSETGTYEQYF. CDR3 coding DNA: TGTGCCACCTCCGAGACTGGCACCTACGAGCAGTACTTC.

This clonotype has more than one count but fewer than ten. This chain joins TRBV12-3 or TRBV12-4 and TRBJ2-5; D uncertain. This CDR3 spans 15 amino acids. V was clipped by 6 bases and J by 1 base, with 15 bases between them. The CDR3, as DNA: TGTGCCAGCAGCACCGGTTTGTCAGTCCAAGAGACCCAGTACTTC. Protein sequence: CASSTGLSVQETQYF.

The chain is built from TRBV18 and TRBJ2-3; 11 bases are shared with TRBD2. The CDR3 consists of 17 residues. Germline CDR1 KGHSH, CDR2 LQKENI. V dropped 1 base and J dropped 6; count of bases not matched to a gene: 9. CDR3 protein: CASSPLISGGASDTQYF. In DNA form, the CDR3 reads TGTGCCAGCTCACCACTGATTAGCGGGGGGGCCTCGGATACGCAGTATTTT.

The rearrangement links TRBV6-5 to TRBJ2-7; the D gene is possibly TRBD1 (6 bases). This CDR3 has 14 residues. V lost 3 bases and J 6 bases, leaving 15 bases between the germline ends. CDR1 and CDR2 from the germline V gene are MNHEY and SVGAGI. CDR3 region: CASSYYRADSEQYF. The CDR3 nucleotides read TGTGCCAGCAGTTATTACAGGGCTGACTCCGAGCAGTACTTC.

In its sample, this clonotype was seen many times. This chain links TRBV29-1 with TRBJ2-1; D is perhaps TRBD1 (6 bases). This CDR3 is 12 amino acids long. V lost 4 bases and J lost 8, with 12 bases in between. Looked up from germline, CDR1 is SQVTM and CDR2 is ANQGSEA. In DNA, the CDR3 is TGCAGCGTTGCTCAGGGGTGGGATGAGCAGTTCTTC. Translation: CSVAQGWDEQFF.

This clonotype was detected only a few times. This chain links TRBV7-9 with TRBJ2-1, with 12 bases lining up with TRBD1. Trimming removed 2 bases from V and 7 bases from J; junction bases left unmatched: 3. CDR1 and CDR2 (germline): SEHNR, FQNEAQ (reference sequence). There are 15 residues in the CDR3. DNA of the CDR3: TGTGCCAGCAGCTTAACGGGACAGGGGGCAAATGAGCAGTTCTTC. It codes for CASSLTGQGANEQFF.

This clonotype was seen a few times. This chain links TRBV7-8 with TRBJ2-6; 9 bases fit TRBD1. The CDR3 spans 17 residues. The trim removed 4 bases at V and 0 bases at J, leaving 4 bases unmatched. CDR1 and CDR2 from the germline V gene are SGHVS and FQNEAQ. The CDR3 DNA follows: TGTGCCAGCAGCTCGGACAGGGGCCTCTCTGGGGCCAACGTCCTGACTTTC. Protein product: CASSSDRGLSGANVLTF.

This clonotype was detected a few times. V is TRBV3-1 and J is TRBJ1-6, with D possibly TRBD1 on 5 matching bases. The CDR3 extends over 13 amino acids. Germline loops: CDR1 LGHDT, CDR2 YNNKEL (reference sequence). The V end was cut by 7 bases, the J end by 6 bases, with 10 bases between. CDR3 protein: CASNRDLNSPLHF. The CDR3 DNA reads TGTGCCAGCAACCGGGACCTTAATTCACCCCTCCACTTT.

The genes are TRBV4-1 and TRBJ1-2; tentatively, D is TRBD1 (5 bases). Germline CDR1 reads MGHRA; CDR2 reads YSYEKL. This CDR3 has 17 amino acids. V lost 0 bases and J 8 bases, leaving 22 bases between the germline ends. The chain's CDR3 is CASSQDGFRQSYSGYTF. Written as DNA, the CDR3 is TGCGCCAGCAGCCAAGATGGTTTCCGACAGTCCTATAGCGGCTACACCTTC.

The chain employs TRBV7-9 and TRBJ2-3; 11 bases are a match to TRBD2. The CDR3 has 17 residues. Germline V gene sequence: CDR1 SEHNR, CDR2 FQNEAQ (reference sequence). Germline trimming cut 5 bases from V and 1 base from J; bases unmatched to any gene: 8. DNA of the CDR3: TGTGCCAGCAGCCTGATAGCGGGAGGGCCTGGCACAGATACGCAGTATTTT. Its protein is CASSLIAGGPGTDTQYF.

The sample holds a few counts of this clonotype. V and J are TRBV12-3 or TRBV12-4 and TRBJ1-1, with a weak D call TRBD1 (5 bases). This CDR3 is built from 12 residues. Trimming removed 1 base from V and 11 bases from J, with 11 bases in between. CDR3 region: CASSLDRGAAFF. The CDR3, as DNA: TGTGCCAGCAGTTTAGATCGCGGGGCGGCTTTCTTT.

The V gene is TRBV7-8, the J gene TRBJ2-7; the D gene could be TRBD1 or TRBD2 (7 bases each). The V and J ends lost 5 bases and 4 bases respectively, with 12 bases between them. Germline V gene data show CDR1 as SGHVS and CDR2 as FQNEAQ. This CDR3 is 13 amino acids long. The CDR3 loop reads CASSRQGLYEQYF. Here the CDR3 DNA reads TGTGCCAGCAGCCGACAGGGACTATACGAGCAGTACTTC.

The chain is built from TRBV7-2 and TRBJ2-5, with D possibly being TRBD1 (5 bases). V was cut by 2 bases and J by 5 bases, with 9 bases left in between. Germline assignment: CDR1 SGHTA and CDR2 FQGNSA. The CDR3 length is 13 residues. CDR3 DNA: TGTGCCAGCAGCTTAATCCAGGGCGAGACCCAGTACTTC. This gives the protein CASSLIQGETQYF.

This rearrangement joins TRBV10-3 to TRBJ1-2, with D perhaps matching TRBD1 (5 bases). The CDR3 runs to 15 residues. Germline V lookup: CDR1 ENHRY, CDR2 SYGVKD. V shed 1 base and J shed 1 base, with 10 bases lying between them. CDR3: CAISEWGEDNYGYTF. In nucleotides, the CDR3 is TGTGCCATCAGTGAGTGGGGGGAAGATAACTATGGCTACACCTTC.

This chain uses TRBV6-1 with TRBJ1-4, with no clear D. V lost 2 bases, J lost 7 bases, and 11 bases lay in between. The CDR3 runs 14 residues. The germline V gene encodes CDR1 MNHNS and CDR2 SASEGT. CDR3 bases: TGTGCCAGCAGTGAACTTGCGCGGGGTGAAAAACTGTTTTTT. Its translation is CASSELARGEKLFF.

V is TRBV27 and J is TRBJ1-1; D is possibly TRBD1 (5 bases). Trimming took 11 bases from V and 8 from J, leaving 18 bases between them. The CDR3 has 12 residues. Per the germline V gene, CDR1 is MNHEY and CDR2 is SMNVEV (reference sequence). CDR3 coding DNA: TGTGCCGTCGGCCCCGGGGCATGGGAAGCTTTCTTT. Translated, it gives CAVGPGAWEAFF.

The chain combines TRBV7-7 with TRBJ2-2, with TRBD1 matching 9 bases. The CDR3 spans 12 residues. The germline V gene has CDR1 SSHAT and CDR2 FNYEAQ (reference sequence). V shed 8 bases, J shed 8 bases, and the junction held 3 bases outside the gene matches. For the CDR3, the DNA is TGTGCCAGCGGACAGGGGCCGGGGGAGCTGTTTTTT. Its translation is CASGQGPGELFF. The full variable domain, rest sourced from reference TRBV7-7 and TRBJ2-2, is GAGVSQSPRYKVTKRGQDVTLRCDPISSHATLYWYQQALGQGPEFLTYFNYEAQPDKSGLPSDRFSAERPEGSISTLTIQRTEQRDSAMYRCASGQGPGELFFGEGSRLTVL.

This chain links TRBV6-1 with TRBJ1-1, with no clear D. V lost 2 bases to trimming and J lost 0 bases, with 4 bases between them. Germline CDR1 reads MNHNS; CDR2 reads SASEGT. This CDR3 spans 13 amino acids. This CDR3 reads CASSEIMNTEAFF. The CDR3 DNA follows: TGTGCCAGCAGTGAAATCATGAACACTGAAGCTTTCTTT.

This chain joins TRBV7-6 and TRBJ2-2, with D possibly being TRBD1 or TRBD2 (6 bases each). The CDR3 length is 16 residues. Per the germline V gene, CDR1 is SGHVS and CDR2 is FNYEAQ. The V and J ends lost 2 bases and 2 bases respectively, with 12 bases between them. The CDR3, as DNA: TGTGCCAGCAGCTTAATCTCGGGGGCCAACACCGGGGAGCTGTTTTTT. As protein: CASSLISGANTGELFF.

This rearrangement joins TRBV28 to TRBJ2-3; D is unclear. The germline V gene has CDR1 MDHEN and CDR2 SYDVKM. CDR3 size: 16 residues. Deletions cut 1 base from V and 4 bases from J, with 15 bases between. CDR3 sequence (DNA): TGTGCCAGCAGTTTATTTTCGCCAGACCCTCCAGATACGCAGTATTTT. It yields the protein CASSLFSPDPPDTQYF.

This clonotype showed up just a few times. This chain uses TRBV4-2 with TRBJ2-7, with 11 bases lining up with TRBD2. The CDR3 is 15 amino acids. J gave up 2 bases and V 0 bases, and 0 bases lay outside the gene matches. Germline V CDR1 and CDR2: LGHNA, YNFKEQ. The CDR3, as DNA: TGTGCCAGCAGCCAAGAACTAGCGGGGGCCTACGAGCAGTACTTC. This codes for CASSQELAGAYEQYF.

In its sample, this clonotype was seen a few times. The J gene is TRBJ2-7, the V gene TRBV3-1; possible D gene TRBD2, 5 bases. Looked up from germline, CDR1 is LGHDT and CDR2 is YNNKEL (reference sequence). The CDR3 spans 15 residues. The V end lost 1 base, the J end lost 3 bases, and 13 bases lay between the germline ends. The CDR3 loop is CASSQGPSRIYEQYF. CDR3 DNA: TGTGCCAGCAGCCAAGGTCCTAGCCGGATCTACGAGCAGTACTTC.

The chain has TRBV15 and TRBJ2-7; D is unresolved. V was trimmed by 3 bases and J by 3 bases, leaving 12 bases between them. Germline V lookup: CDR1 LNHNV, CDR2 YYDKDF (reference sequence). The CDR3 is made up of 14 amino acids. Here the CDR3 DNA reads TGTGCCACCAGCAGCGGAGACAACCTCTACGAGCAGTACTTC. Translating it yields CATSSGDNLYEQYF.

V usage is TRBV7-2 and J usage is TRBJ2-7, with D perhaps matching TRBD2 (5 bases). Per the germline V gene, CDR1 is SGHTA and CDR2 is FQGNSA. The CDR3 spans 12 residues. The ends were cut back, 5 bases at V and 5 bases at J, with 10 bases in the middle. The CDR3 region is CASSRERNEQYF. The CDR3 DNA reads as TGTGCCAGCAGCCGCGAGCGGAACGAGCAGTACTTC.

This clonotype occurred a few times. The chain links TRBV11-2 to TRBJ2-2, with TRBD2 matching 14 bases. Trimming removed 5 bases from V and 5 bases from J; junction bases left unmatched: 7. CDR3 size: 17 residues. The germline V gene encodes CDR1 SGHAT and CDR2 FQNNGV. The CDR3 bases are TGTGCCAGCAGCCTCAGACTAGCGGGGGGGCTGACCGGGGAGCTGTTTTTT. Amino acid sequence: CASSLRLAGGLTGELFF.